This T cell receptor (beta chain) was retrieved from a study of T cell clones after liver transplantation. About the research overall: A pre-transplant mixed lymphocyte reaction with TCRbeta sequencing defined graft-donor-reactive clones followed in post-transplant blood. General study findings and limits: Post-transplant time points were not standardized, so conclusions are preliminary. Compared with third party-reactive sequences, donor-reactive ones declined more, independent of withdrawal success.

As concerns this clone: What it binds is not known.

The table came from immunoSEQ multiplex PCR; TCRdb's copy has only in-frame clones and leaves some out. The table lists 12,000 to 15,000 clones, about 90% of them singletons. V dropped 0 bases and J dropped 0 bases, with 9 bases sitting between them. CDR1 and CDR2 (germline): SGHNT, YENEEA. The length of the CDR3 is 15 residues. Here the sequenced sample was CD8+ T cells from blood, taken before liver transplant. The receptor's source is a human donor who received a liver transplant. The V gene is TRBV11-3, the J gene TRBJ2-7, with no clear D. DNA of the CDR3: TGTGCCAGCAGCTTAGAGCCCAGGAGCTCCTACGAGCAGTACTTC. It encodes CASSLEPRSSYEQYF.